The 2 T cell receptor beta chains below all came from one sample that was sequenced in a study of T cells after yellow fever vaccination (dated by TCRdb to 2018 to 2020). Receptor amplification or capture employed 5' RACE. Data came from an Illumina HiSeq 2500. TCRdb applied fastp at Q25 and MiXCR to the public reads, then kept only in-frame beta chains. Entries that share a CDR3 protein sequence are merged under the most common genes and DNA. The sample contains under 600,000 distinct CDR3 sequences, about 14% of them found a single time. Of the sample, about 14% is held by the ten largest clones. In the paper's terms, the treatment or condition label means: live attenuated yellow fever vaccine strain. Here the sequenced sample was PBMCs, taken on the day of the yellow fever booster vaccination. The receptors originated from a young man who received the YFV17D yellow fever vaccine.

Only a few counts were recorded for this clonotype. CDR3 DNA: TGTGCCAGCAGCCGACGGTCCTCGGTCGATACGCAGTATTTT. Translation: CASSRRSSVDTQYF. The chain has TRBV9 and TRBJ2-3; D unresolved. V lost 4 bases and J lost 6, with 15 bases in between. Germline V CDR1 and CDR2: SGDLS, YYNGEE. The CDR3 length is 14 residues.

This chain joins TRBV5-1 and TRBJ2-5; 9 bases agree with TRBD2. Trimming took 5 bases from V and 0 from J; bases not matched to a gene: 5. The germline CDR1 and CDR2 sequences are SGHRS and YFSETQ. The CDR3 runs to 15 residues. CDR3 protein: CASRLTSGYQETQYF. DNA of the CDR3: TGCGCCAGCAGACTAACTAGCGGGTACCAAGAGACCCAGTACTTC.